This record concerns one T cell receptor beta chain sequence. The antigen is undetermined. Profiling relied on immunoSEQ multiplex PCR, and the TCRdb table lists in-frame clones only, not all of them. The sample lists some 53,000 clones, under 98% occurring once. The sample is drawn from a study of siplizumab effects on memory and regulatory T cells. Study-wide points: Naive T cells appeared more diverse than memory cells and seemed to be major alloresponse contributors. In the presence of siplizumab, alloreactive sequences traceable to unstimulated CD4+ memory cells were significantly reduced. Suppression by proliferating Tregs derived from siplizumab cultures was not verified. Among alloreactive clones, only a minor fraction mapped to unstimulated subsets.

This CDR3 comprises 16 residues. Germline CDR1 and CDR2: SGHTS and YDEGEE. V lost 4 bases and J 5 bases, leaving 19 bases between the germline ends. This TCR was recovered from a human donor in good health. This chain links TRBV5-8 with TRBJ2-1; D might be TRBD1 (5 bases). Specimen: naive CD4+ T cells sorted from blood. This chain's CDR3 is CASSRLWGPRDNEQFF. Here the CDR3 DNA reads TGTGCCAGCAGCCGCCTCTGGGGCCCCAGGGACAATGAGCAGTTCTTC.